This T cell receptor (beta chain) was captured in a study of T cell repertoires in cytomegalovirus infection. Study overall: CMV epitopes, recently identified HLA-C-restricted and well-studied HLA-B-restricted, were used. Indications of both CMV infection and matching HLA type were provided by public TCR beta signatures. Study-level points and caveats: It was HLA-C-restricted CMV-specific TCR beta clonotypes that dominated the response ex vivo. The cumulative frequency of public TCR beta families distinguished individuals who carried CMV together with the relevant HLA.

Germline V lookup: CDR1 SGHTA, CDR2 FQGTGA. V lost 5 bases, J lost 2 bases, and 14 bases lay in between. This CDR3 has 15 amino acids. With regard to this clonotype: The antigen remains undetermined.

MiXCR, applied by TCRdb to the reads, yields one record per CDR3 protein. The sample records approximately 990,000 distinct CDR3 sequences, 25% to 40% being singletons. The sequencing used cultured CD8+ T cells from PBMCs, collected from culture after CMV antigen stimulation. The chain employs TRBV7-3 and TRBJ2-3; D may correspond to TRBD1 or TRBD2 (5 bases each). The clonotype comes from a human donor in good health (CMV status not recorded). Some clones in this sample may be carry-over from other donors' samples. The CDR3 nucleotides read TGTGCCAGCAGCCAGGGACGGATGTTCACAGATACGCAGTATTTT. As protein: CASSQGRMFTDTQYF. Drawing the rest from reference TRBV7-3 and TRBJ2-3, the complete variable domain is GAGVSQTPSNKVTEKGKYVELRCDPISGHTALYWYRQSLGQGPEFLIYFQGTGAADDSGLPNDRFFAVRPEGSVSTLKIQRTERGDSAVYLCASSQGRMFTDTQYFGPGTRLTVL.